Presented here are 28 T cell receptor beta chains from one specimen sequenced in a study of blood T cells in healthy people across ages. A sample-barcoded 5' primer and a J-beta primer mix were used in a second PCR of roughly 7 to 11 cycles. TCRdb itself ran the 5' RACE reads through MiXCR, one entry per CDR3 protein. The table lists about 1.5 million distinct CDR3 sequences, roughly two fifths of them singletons, with just over 4% in the top ten. The sample was blood. All receptors come from a woman younger than 30 in good health.

Only a few counts were recorded for this clonotype. The chain carries TRBV4-3 and TRBJ2-3; a possible D gene is TRBD1 (5 bases). The CDR3 sequence is 15 residues long. Trimming cost V 4 bases and J 6 bases, with 17 bases left between them. Looked up from germline, CDR1 is LGHNA and CDR2 is YSLEER. For the CDR3, the DNA is TGCGCCAGCAGCCGAGATGGGATAGGGGTGGATACGCAGTATTTT. Translated, it gives CASSRDGIGVDTQYF.

The chain employs TRBV20-1 and TRBJ1-1, with 8 bases matching TRBD1. The germline gives CDR1 DFQATT, CDR2 SNEGSKA (reference sequence). The length of the CDR3 is 12 residues. The V segment lost 7 bases and the J segment 7 bases; nucleotides outside the gene matches: 8. DNA for the CDR3: TGCAGTGTCCCCGGGACAGGACGTGAAGCTTTCTTT. Its protein is CSVPGTGREAFF.

The chain carries TRBV4-2 and TRBJ2-1; D might be TRBD2 (6 bases). V was clipped by 0 bases and J by 1 base, with 13 bases between them. CDR1 and CDR2 from the germline V gene are LGHNA and YNFKEQ. This CDR3 has 17 residues. The CDR3 reads CASSQDGWGRSYNEQFF. Here the CDR3 DNA reads TGTGCCAGCAGCCAAGATGGGTGGGGGAGGTCCTACAATGAGCAGTTCTTC.

This clonotype was recorded a few times. This chain connects TRBV6-6 to TRBJ1-1, with D unclear. V lost 6 bases and J 1 base, leaving 12 bases between the germline ends. Germline lookup yields CDR1 MNHNY and CDR2 SVGAGI (reference sequence). There are 14 residues in the CDR3. CDR3 in DNA: TGTGCCAGCAGCCGTTGGACCACGAACACTGAAGCTTTCTTT. Translated, it gives CASSRWTTNTEAFF.

The V gene is TRBV7-2, the J gene TRBJ1-1; D gene uncertain. Trimming shortened V by 0 bases and J by 6 bases, and 11 bases separated the two germline ends. CDR3 length: 14 amino acids. In germline, CDR1 is SGHTA, CDR2 FQGNSA. The CDR3 is CASSLAAERPEAFF. DNA for the CDR3: TGTGCCAGCAGCTTAGCAGCAGAAAGGCCTGAAGCTTTCTTT. Combining the CDR3 with reference TRBV7-2 and TRBJ1-1 gives the whole variable domain GAGVSQSPSNKVTEKGKDVELRCDPISGHTALYWYRQSLGQGLEFLIYFQGNSAPDKSGLPSDRFSAERTGGSVSTLTIQRTQQEDSAVYLCASSLAAERPEAFFGQGTRLTVV.

The V call is TRBV20-1, the J call TRBJ2-2; 13 nucleotides line up with TRBD2. CDR3 length: 15 amino acids. With V trimmed by 7 bases and J by 1 base, 3 bases remained unmatched. Germline V gene data show CDR1 as DFQATT and CDR2 as SNEGSKA (reference sequence). DNA of the CDR3: TGCAGTGTTGGACTAGCGGGAGAGAACACCGGGGAGCTGTTTTTT. It specifies CSVGLAGENTGELFF.

The rearrangement links TRBV29-1 to TRBJ2-7; 13 nucleotides match TRBD2. J gave up 3 bases and V 3 bases, and 5 bases lay outside the gene matches. The V gene's germline CDR1 is SQVTM and CDR2 ANQGSEA. The CDR3 has 15 amino acids. The CDR3 nucleotides read TGCAGCGTTGAGGAACTAGCGGGGGGGTTCTACGAGCAGTACTTC. Translation: CSVEELAGGFYEQYF.

This clonotype was seen a single time. V gene TRBV20-1 combines with J gene TRBJ2-1, with 13 bases that match TRBD2. After removal of 5 bases from V and 10 bases from J, the junction contained 8 bases not matched to a gene. This CDR3 has 14 amino acids. Germline values: CDR1 DFQATT, CDR2 SNEGSKA (reference sequence). CDR3 DNA sequence: TGCAGTGCTTACGGACTAGCGGGGGAGAGAGAGCAGTTCTTC. Translating it yields CSAYGLAGEREQFF.

The table lists this clonotype with a few counts. The CDR3, as DNA: TGCGCCAGCAGCCAACCAGGAGGATACTACGAGCAGTACTTC. This encodes CASSQPGGYYEQYF. The chain is built from TRBV4-1 and TRBJ2-7; D is possibly TRBD2 (5 bases). The V gene lost 2 bases and the J gene lost 3 bases, with 11 bases spanning the gap. This CDR3 spans 14 amino acids. In germline, CDR1 is MGHRA, CDR2 YSYEKL.

This clonotype was seen only a few times. This sequence joins TRBV7-2 and TRBJ1-4, with D perhaps TRBD1 (5 bases). Trimming removed 4 bases at V and 3 bases at J, with 6 bases between. CDR3 length: 13 amino acids. Germline V gene lookup returns CDR1 SGHTA and CDR2 FQGNSA. The CDR3 region is CASSSGANEKLFF. CDR3 DNA sequence: TGTGCCAGCAGCTCGGGGGCTAATGAAAAACTGTTTTTT.

This chain joins TRBV12-3 or TRBV12-4 and TRBJ2-3; 15 bases align to TRBD2. Unmatched junction bases numbered 2, after V lost 4 bases and J lost 0 bases. The CDR3 is 17 residues long. Here the CDR3 reads CASSWTSGGASTDTQYF. CDR3 nucleotides: TGTGCCAGCAGTTGGACTAGCGGGGGGGCTAGCACAGATACGCAGTATTTT.

The sample holds a few counts of this clonotype. The chain uses TRBV7-8 and TRBJ1-2, with D hard to call. This CDR3 comprises 14 residues. Trimming shortened V by 1 base and J by 6 bases, and 12 bases separated the two germline ends. Germline CDR1 is SGHVS and CDR2 is FQNEAQ. CDR3 amino acids: CASSLVGRLDGYTF. CDR3 nucleotides: TGTGCCAGCAGCTTAGTCGGCAGATTAGATGGCTACACCTTC.

This clonotype has more than one count but fewer than ten. The chain combines TRBV3-1 with TRBJ1-6; possible D gene TRBD1, 5 bases. Trimming shortened V by 2 bases and J by 13 bases, and 15 bases separated the two germline ends. This CDR3 comprises 14 residues. Germline V gene sequence: CDR1 LGHDT, CDR2 YNNKEL (reference sequence). CDR3 sequence: CASSQTGTPNPLHF. The CDR3 DNA is TGTGCCAGCAGCCAAACCGGGACGCCGAATCCCCTCCACTTT.

V and J are TRBV12-3 or TRBV12-4 and TRBJ2-3, with 13 nucleotides matching TRBD2. V lost 6 bases to trimming and J lost 7 bases; unmatched junction nucleotides: 7. This CDR3 is 15 amino acids long. The CDR3 reads CASSLTSGGLNTQYF. In nucleotides, the CDR3 is TGTGCCAGCAGCCTGACTAGCGGGGGGTTGAATACGCAGTATTTT.

The rearrangement links TRBV3-1 to TRBJ1-2; the match to TRBD1 covers 7 bases. Germline V gene lookup returns CDR1 LGHDT and CDR2 YNNKEL (reference sequence). The ends lost 1 base at V and 4 bases at J; junction bases unmatched: 6. The length of the CDR3 is 15 residues. The CDR3 nucleotides are TGTGCCAGCAGCCAAGGACAGGGTTCGGTCTATGGCTACACCTTC. Protein: CASSQGQGSVYGYTF.

A few counts support this clonotype. This chain uses TRBV29-1 with TRBJ2-3; TRBD2 matches at 11 bases. CDR3 length: 14 amino acids. The germline V gene encodes CDR1 SQVTM and CDR2 ANQGSEA. V lost 7 bases to trimming and J lost 4 bases; unmatched junction nucleotides: 7. CDR3 in amino acids: CSAAGTSGADTQYF. CDR3 nucleotide sequence: TGCAGCGCGGCGGGGACTAGCGGCGCAGATACGCAGTATTTT.

The rearrangement uses TRBV12-3 or TRBV12-4 and TRBJ1-6; the match to TRBD1 covers 10 bases. V was pared by 7 bases and J by 9 bases, with 18 bases of the junction left unmatched. The CDR3 has 18 amino acids. CDR3 protein: CASILGQGYRKIGSPLHF. The CDR3 DNA is TGTGCCAGCATCTTGGGACAGGGGTATCGTAAAATAGGTTCACCCCTCCACTTT.

This chain connects TRBV2 to TRBJ1-2, with 9 bases aligning to TRBD1. The junction had 5 bases not matched to a gene; V was cut back by 5 bases and J by 4 bases. This CDR3 has 14 amino acids. Germline lookup yields CDR1 SNHLY and CDR2 FYNNEI. The CDR3 region has the DNA TGTGCCAGCAGTTGGGACAGGGATACCTATGGCTACACCTTC. This encodes CASSWDRDTYGYTF.

This clonotype was recorded a few times. The chain couples TRBV12-3 or TRBV12-4 to TRBJ2-5; the match to TRBD2 covers 11 bases. The J call may not be correct, given that the DNA end is closer to TRBJ2-7. This CDR3 is built from 13 residues. The CDR3 nucleotides are TGTGCCAGCAATAAACTAGCGGGAGACGAGCAGTACTTC. Translating it yields CASNKLAGDEQYF.

The J gene is TRBJ2-7, the V gene TRBV6-1, with a possible D match to TRBD1 (5 bases). TRBJ2-5 explains the end of the DNA better; the J call may be wrong. CDR1 is MNHNS and CDR2 is SASEGT in the germline V gene. The CDR3 loop spans 14 amino acids. CDR3 amino acids: CASSEAVTAVTQYF. The CDR3 region has the DNA TGTGCCAGCAGTGAAGCGGTGACAGCCGTGACCCAGTACTTC.

This clonotype was counted a few times. V gene TRBV6-1 combines with J gene TRBJ2-1, with D maybe TRBD2 (5 bases). V was trimmed by 5 bases and J by 13 bases, leaving 15 bases between them. This CDR3 contains 12 residues. Germline CDR1 is MNHNS and CDR2 is SASEGT. The CDR3 protein is CASSLLGSGQFF. DNA for the CDR3: TGTGCCAGCAGTCTTTTGGGGTCGGGACAGTTCTTC.

This clonotype was picked up a small number of times. This sequence joins TRBV20-1 and TRBJ2-5; 15 nucleotides align to TRBD2. The ends lost 1 base at V and 4 bases at J; junction bases unmatched: 13. This CDR3 has 19 amino acids. The germline gives CDR1 DFQATT, CDR2 SNEGSKA (reference sequence). The CDR3 reads CSARGIPGLAGGRGETQYF. The DNA for the CDR3 is TGCAGTGCTAGAGGGATCCCGGGACTAGCGGGAGGCCGGGGAGAGACCCAGTACTTC.

This chain connects TRBV11-2 to TRBJ2-7; D uncertain. Deletions cut 3 bases from V and 6 bases from J, with 9 bases between. The germline V gene encodes CDR1 SGHAT and CDR2 FQNNGV. The CDR3 has 12 residues. In nucleotides, the CDR3 is TGTGCCAGCAGCTTCGTCTCCCCCGAGCAGTACTTC. Amino acids: CASSFVSPEQYF.

This clonotype was seen a few times. The rearrangement joins TRBV28 to TRBJ2-3; the match to TRBD1 covers 9 bases. CDR3 length: 14 amino acids. The germline V gene encodes CDR1 MDHEN and CDR2 SYDVKM. The trim removed 8 bases at V and 6 bases at J, leaving 9 bases unmatched. CDR3 in amino acids: CASALQGALDTQYF. CDR3 nucleotide sequence: TGTGCCAGCGCCTTACAGGGGGCGCTGGATACGCAGTATTTT.

The chain links TRBV19 to TRBJ1-5, with D maybe TRBD1 (5 bases). Germline CDR1 and CDR2: LNHDA and SQIVND (reference sequence). V was pared by 4 bases and J by 6 bases, with 13 bases between. This CDR3 is 14 amino acids long. CDR3 coding DNA: TGTGCCAGTAGTAACCACAGGAGAATTCAGCCCCAGCATTTT. Its translation: CASSNHRRIQPQHF.

The CDR3 DNA reads TGTGCCAGCAGCGTAGAGGGGGGGCTAGCGGGAGTCGAGGGAGATACGCAGTATTTT. Translated: CASSVEGGLAGVEGDTQYF. V and J are TRBV9 and TRBJ2-3; 10 nucleotides agree with TRBD2. The V gene's germline CDR1 is SGDLS and CDR2 YYNGEE. CDR3 length: 19 residues. Trimming took 0 bases from V and 5 from J; bases not matched to a gene: 15.

The rearrangement uses TRBV27 and TRBJ2-7; weak D call: TRBD1 (6 bases). The J call may be incorrect, as the DNA end agrees better with TRBJ2-5. This CDR3 region has 14 residues. Germline V CDR1 and CDR2: MNHEY, SMNVEV (reference sequence). CDR3 sequence reads: CASRGLWTEGTQYF. The CDR3 DNA reads as TGTGCCAGCAGGGGTCTATGGACAGAAGGGACCCAGTACTTC.

This clonotype came up many times. The chain employs TRBV12-3 or TRBV12-4 and TRBJ2-3, with D possibly TRBD1 on 5 matching bases. With 5 bases removed from V and 5 bases from J, the gap between germline ends came to 14 bases. This CDR3 comprises 14 residues. This chain's CDR3 is CASSPQGARDTQYF. The CDR3 bases are TGTGCCAGCAGTCCCCAGGGTGCGAGAGATACGCAGTATTTT.